This T cell receptor beta chain was documented in a study of blood T cell repertoires in COVID-19. Study information: Italy, Spain and the United States were the sources of the convalescent and acute COVID-19 samples. T cells, B-cell-depleted T cells, or PBMCs supplied cDNA or gDNA.

Methods used by the authors: Amplifying reference gene primers gave estimates of nucleated cell counts. The table came from immunoSEQ multiplex PCR; TCRdb's copy has only in-frame clones and leaves some out. That table is the source of V, J and clone size, and D and trimming were worked out from the DNA. The profile shows roughly 170,000 clones, about 84% of them singletons. The origin of this receptor is a human donor in a cohort sampled during active COVID-19. Sequenced sample: peripheral blood.

The CDR3 DNA is TGTGCCAGTAGTATATCGGCAGGGGGGAACACCGGGGAGCTGTTTTTT. This encodes CASSISAGGNTGELFF. The chain recombines TRBV19 with TRBJ2-2; 7 nucleotides match TRBD1. V lost 2 bases to trimming and J lost 1 base; unmatched junction nucleotides: 4. The CDR3 loop spans 16 amino acids. The germline V gene encodes CDR1 LNHDA and CDR2 SQIVND (reference sequence). The complete variable domain, with remaining parts taken from reference TRBV19 and TRBJ2-2, reads DGGITQSPKYLFRKEGQNVTLSCEQNLNHDAMYWYRQDPGQGLRLIYYSQIVNDFQKGDIAEGYSVSREKKESFPLTVTSAQKNPTAFYLCASSISAGGNTGELFFGEGSRLTVL.